A selection of T cell receptor beta chains follows, all from one sample in a study of cytomegalovirus exposure and HLA in healthy donors. TCRdb's table, derived via immunoSEQ multiplex PCR, lists solely in-frame clones and lacks some. The sample contains over 150,000 clones, roughly 70% of which appear only once. The sample comprised PBMCs. These receptor sequences come from a woman aged 18 to 35 in good health and CMV-seropositive. Each CDR3 is given with its conserved first and last residue. The D gene is left open where the match is weak. Part of the rows lack a size; the others show once, few, many or a class for expanded clones.

v_call	d_call	clone_size	j_call	cdr3_nt	cdr3_aa
TRBV2	.	.	TRBJ2-1	TGTGCCAGCAGTACTTCTGGGGCCTGGGAGCAGTTCTTC	CASSTSGAWEQFF
TRBV4-3	TRBD1	medium-sized	TRBJ1-2	TGCGCCAGCAGCCAAGAAGCGGTCCGGGACAGGTTCTTTTCTGGCTACACCTTC	CASSQEAVRDRFFSGYTF
TRBV29-1	.	.	TRBJ2-5	TGCAGCGTTGAGGTACCAGGGGGGATCCAGTACTTC	CSVEVPGGIQYF
TRBV29-1	TRBD2	.	TRBJ2-1	TGCAGCTCGAAGCCAGCGGGGGGGCCGAGCTCCTACAATGAGCAGTTCTTC	CSSKPAGGPSSYNEQFF
TRBV6-5	.	few	TRBJ1-6	TGTGCCAGCACCACAGGGACCAATTCACCCCTCCACTTT	CASTTGTNSPLHF
TRBV5-8	.	.	TRBJ1-1	TGTGCCAGCAGCTTTGCGGCCGCTATGAACACTGAAGCTTTCTTT	CASSFAAAMNTEAFF
TRBV2	.	.	TRBJ1-1	TGTGCCAGCACCAGCGGAGGGAAGTACCCCACTGAAGCTTTCTTT	CASTSGGKYPTEAFF
TRBV27	.	.	TRBJ2-1	TGTGCCAGCAGTTTTTCAGGGAATGAGCAGTTCTTC	CASSFSGNEQFF
TRBV13	TRBD1	once	TRBJ1-2	TGTGCCAGCAGCCTACCGGGACAGGGGTTCTATGGCTACACCTTC	CASSLPGQGFYGYTF
TRBV9	.	.	TRBJ2-3	TGTGCCAGCATGGGACAATTTTCAGATACGCAGTATTTT	CASMGQFSDTQYF
TRBV11-2	.	.	TRBJ2-5	TGTGCCAGCGTGCGGGCTCCGGGGGATTTAGAGACCCAGTACTTC	CASVRAPGDLETQYF
TRBV6-5	.	.	TRBJ1-3	TGTGCCAGCAGGATAGGACTCTCTGGAAACACCATATATTTT	CASRIGLSGNTIYF
TRBV27	.	.	TRBJ1-5	TGTGCCAGCAGTTTACTCAGAAATCAGCCCCAGCATTTT	CASSLLRNQPQHF
TRBV5-1	TRBD1	.	TRBJ1-1	TGCGCCAGCAGCCTCTCCGGGACAGGGCAAGCTTTCTTT	CASSLSGTGQAFF
TRBV11-2	TRBD2	.	TRBJ2-3	TGTGCCAGCAGCTTAGGTAGCGGGGAGACAGATACGCAGTATTTT	CASSLGSGETDTQYF
TRBV7-2	TRBD2	.	TRBJ2-7	TGTGCCAGCAGCTTACCTAGCGGAATCTACGAGCAGTACTTC	CASSLPSGIYEQYF
TRBV27	.	.	TRBJ2-3	TGTGCCAGCAGTTTAGGAGGGGTTGTCACAGATACGCAGTATTTT	CASSLGGVVTDTQYF
TRBV5-1	TRBD1	.	TRBJ2-5	TGCGCCAGCAGCAGGGGACAGAAGACGTACTTC	CASSRGQKTYF
TRBV7-2	.	.	TRBJ2-7	TGTGCCAGCAGCTCAGAGGTCACAGGGTTCTACGAGCAGTACTTC	CASSSEVTGFYEQYF
TRBV4-1	.	.	TRBJ2-5	TGCGCCAGCAGCCAAATAACGGGGTTGAGGCCCAGGTACTTC	CASSQITGLRPRYF
TRBV4-3	.	.	TRBJ2-5	TGCGCCAGCAGCCAAGGATATTTCAGGGGTCAGTATGAGCAGTACTTC	CASSQGYFRGQYEQYF
TRBV5-4	.	.	TRBJ2-3	TGTGCCAGCAGCTTTCGGGGGGCGGCAGATACGCAGTATTTT	CASSFRGAADTQYF
TRBV4-3	.	.	TRBJ1-1	TGCGCCAGCAGCCAAGAAGCAGGATTGAACACTGAAGCTTTCTTT	CASSQEAGLNTEAFF
TRBV2	.	few	TRBJ1-1	TGTGCCAGCAGTAACAGGGTCGCGTATGGTCGGATGGATACTGAAGCTTTCTTT	CASSNRVAYGRMDTEAFF
TRBV19	.	.	TRBJ2-5	TGTGCCAGTAGCCCTGAGAGGGAGACCCAGTACTTC	CASSPERETQYF
TRBV7-6	.	few	TRBJ2-7	TGTGCCAGCAGCGCCAGGTGGGGCAAATACGAGCAGTACTTC	CASSARWGKYEQYF
TRBV9	.	.	TRBJ2-1	TGTGCCAGCAGCGTAAAGGGACTCCCCCTCAATGAGCAGTTCTTC	CASSVKGLPLNEQFF